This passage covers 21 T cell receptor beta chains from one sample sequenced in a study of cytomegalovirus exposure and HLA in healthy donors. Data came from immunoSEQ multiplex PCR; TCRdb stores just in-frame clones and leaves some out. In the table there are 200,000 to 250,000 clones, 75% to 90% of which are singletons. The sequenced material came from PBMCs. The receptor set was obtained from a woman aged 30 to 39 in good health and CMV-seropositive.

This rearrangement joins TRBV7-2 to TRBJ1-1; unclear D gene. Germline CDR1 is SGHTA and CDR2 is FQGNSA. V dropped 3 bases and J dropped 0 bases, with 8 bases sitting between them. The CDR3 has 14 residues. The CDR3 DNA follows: TGTGCCAGCAGCTTCGGAAAACTGAACACTGAAGCTTTCTTT. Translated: CASSFGKLNTEAFF.

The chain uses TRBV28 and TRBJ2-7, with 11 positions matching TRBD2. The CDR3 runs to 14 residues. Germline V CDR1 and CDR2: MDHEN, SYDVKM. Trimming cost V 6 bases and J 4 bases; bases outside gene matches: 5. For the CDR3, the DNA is TGTGCCAGCAGAACTAGCGGGAGTCTTTACGAGCAGTACTTC. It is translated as CASRTSGSLYEQYF.

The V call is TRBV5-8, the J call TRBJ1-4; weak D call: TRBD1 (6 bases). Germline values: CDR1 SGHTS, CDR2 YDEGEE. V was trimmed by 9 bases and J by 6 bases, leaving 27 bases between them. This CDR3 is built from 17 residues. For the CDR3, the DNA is TGTGCCACCAAAGGGGATCTCCGAATTAGGGGGGATGAAAAACTGTTTTTT. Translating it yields CATKGDLRIRGDEKLFF.

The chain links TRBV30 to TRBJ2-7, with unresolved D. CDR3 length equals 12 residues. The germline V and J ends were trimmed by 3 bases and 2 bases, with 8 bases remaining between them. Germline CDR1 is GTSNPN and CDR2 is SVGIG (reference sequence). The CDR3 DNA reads TGTGCCTGGAGGGACGATGCCTACGAGCAGTACTTC. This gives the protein CAWRDDAYEQYF.

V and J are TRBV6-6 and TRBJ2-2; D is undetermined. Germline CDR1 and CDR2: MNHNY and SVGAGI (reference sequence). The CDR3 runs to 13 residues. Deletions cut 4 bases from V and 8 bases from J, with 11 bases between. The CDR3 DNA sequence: TGTGCCAGCAGTTTGGCAGCCGAGGGGGAGCTGTTTTTT. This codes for CASSLAAEGELFF.

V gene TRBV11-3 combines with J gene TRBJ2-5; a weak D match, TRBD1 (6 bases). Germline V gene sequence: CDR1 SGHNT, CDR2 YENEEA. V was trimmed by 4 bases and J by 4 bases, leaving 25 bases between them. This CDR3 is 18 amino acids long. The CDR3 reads CASSSPFPIKDSPETQYF. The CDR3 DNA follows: TGTGCCAGCAGCTCCCCCTTCCCCATAAAGGACAGCCCAGAGACCCAGTACTTC.

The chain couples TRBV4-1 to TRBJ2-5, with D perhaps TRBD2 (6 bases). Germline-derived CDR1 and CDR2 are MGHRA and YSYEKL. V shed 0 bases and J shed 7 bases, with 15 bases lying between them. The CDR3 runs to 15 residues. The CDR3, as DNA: TGCGCCAGCAGCCAAGATCAGGCCGGGAGAGGGACCCAGTACTTC. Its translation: CASSQDQAGRGTQYF.

CDR3 residues: CASRGDSGNTIYF. CDR3 nucleotides: TGTGCCAGCAGAGGGGACTCTGGAAACACCATATATTTT. This rearrangement joins TRBV2 to TRBJ1-3; tentatively, D is TRBD1 (5 bases). This CDR3 has 13 residues. V shed 6 bases and J shed 0 bases, with 6 bases lying between them. CDR1 is SNHLY, CDR2 FYNNEI, per germline. Using reference TRBV2 and TRBJ1-3 for the parts outside the CDR3, the full variable domain is EPEVTQTPSHQVTQMGQEVILRCVPISNHLYFYWYRQILGQKVEFLVSFYNNEISEKSEIFDDQFSVERPDGSNFTLKIRSTKLEDSAMYFCASRGDSGNTIYFGEGSWLTVV.

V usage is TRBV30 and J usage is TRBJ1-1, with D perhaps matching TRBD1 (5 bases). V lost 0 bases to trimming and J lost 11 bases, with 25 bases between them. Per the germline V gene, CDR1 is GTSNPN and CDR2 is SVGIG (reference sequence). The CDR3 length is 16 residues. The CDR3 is CAWSVIGRGDGWRAFF. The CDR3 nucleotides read TGTGCCTGGAGTGTAATAGGAAGGGGAGACGGTTGGAGGGCTTTCTTT.

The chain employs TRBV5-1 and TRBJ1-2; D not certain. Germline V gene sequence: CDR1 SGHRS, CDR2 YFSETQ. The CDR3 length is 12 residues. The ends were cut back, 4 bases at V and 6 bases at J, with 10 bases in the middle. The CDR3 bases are TGCGCCAGCAGCACGGACGGCCATGGCTACACCTTC. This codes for CASSTDGHGYTF.

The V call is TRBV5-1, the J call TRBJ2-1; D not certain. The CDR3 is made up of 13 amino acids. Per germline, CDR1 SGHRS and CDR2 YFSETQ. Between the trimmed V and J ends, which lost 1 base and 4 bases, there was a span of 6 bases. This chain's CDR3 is CASSLSEYNEQFF. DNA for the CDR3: TGCGCCAGCAGCTTGTCGGAGTACAATGAGCAGTTCTTC.

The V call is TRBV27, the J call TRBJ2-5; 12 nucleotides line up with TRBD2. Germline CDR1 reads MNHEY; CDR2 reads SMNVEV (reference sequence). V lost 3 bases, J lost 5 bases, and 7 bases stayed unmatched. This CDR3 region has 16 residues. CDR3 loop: CASSFRASGRVETQYF. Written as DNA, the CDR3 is TGTGCCAGCAGTTTTCGGGCTAGCGGGAGGGTGGAGACCCAGTACTTC.

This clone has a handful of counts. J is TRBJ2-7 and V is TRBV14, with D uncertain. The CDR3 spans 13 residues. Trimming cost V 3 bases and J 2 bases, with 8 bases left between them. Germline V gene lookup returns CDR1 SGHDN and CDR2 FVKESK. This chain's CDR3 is CASSHGQTYEQYF. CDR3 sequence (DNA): TGTGCCAGCAGCCATGGGCAGACCTACGAGCAGTACTTC.

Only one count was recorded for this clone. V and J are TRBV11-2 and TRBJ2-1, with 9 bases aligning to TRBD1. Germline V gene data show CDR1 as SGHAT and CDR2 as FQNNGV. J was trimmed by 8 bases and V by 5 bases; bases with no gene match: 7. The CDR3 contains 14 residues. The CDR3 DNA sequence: TGTGCCAGCAGCCCAGGGACAGGGAGCTATGAGCAGTTCTTC. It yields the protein CASSPGTGSYEQFF.

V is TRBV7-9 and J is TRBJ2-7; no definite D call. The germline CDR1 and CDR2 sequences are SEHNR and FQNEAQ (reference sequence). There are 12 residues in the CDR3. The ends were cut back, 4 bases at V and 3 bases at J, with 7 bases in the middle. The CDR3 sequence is CASSSSVYEQYF. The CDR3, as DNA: TGTGCCAGCAGCTCCTCGGTCTACGAGCAGTACTTC.

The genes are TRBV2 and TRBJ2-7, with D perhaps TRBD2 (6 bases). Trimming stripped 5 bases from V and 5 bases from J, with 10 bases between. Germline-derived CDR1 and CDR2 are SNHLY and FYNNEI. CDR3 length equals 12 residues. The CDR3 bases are TGTGCCAGCAGTACGGGAGCCCACGAGCAGTACTTC. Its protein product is CASSTGAHEQYF.

CDR3 loop: CASSLGQGPYEQYF. The DNA of the CDR3 is TGTGCCAGCAGCTTGGGACAGGGTCCCTACGAGCAGTACTTC. This chain joins TRBV5-4 and TRBJ2-7, with 7 bases identical to TRBD1. The CDR3 spans 14 residues. Unmatched junction bases numbered 2, after V lost 0 bases and J lost 2 bases. Germline V CDR1 and CDR2: SGHNT, YYREEE (reference sequence).

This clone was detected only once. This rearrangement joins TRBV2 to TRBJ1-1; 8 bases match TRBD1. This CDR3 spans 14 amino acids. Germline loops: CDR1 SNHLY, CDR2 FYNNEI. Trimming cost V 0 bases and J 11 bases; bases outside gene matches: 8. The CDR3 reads CASSEARQGTGAFF. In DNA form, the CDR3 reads TGTGCCAGCAGTGAAGCCCGACAGGGGACGGGGGCTTTCTTT.

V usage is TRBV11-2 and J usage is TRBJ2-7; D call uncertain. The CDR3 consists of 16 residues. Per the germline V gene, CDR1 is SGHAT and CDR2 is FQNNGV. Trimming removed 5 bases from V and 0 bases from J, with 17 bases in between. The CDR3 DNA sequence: TGTGCCAGCAGCACCGGACGGTCACCGAGCTCCTACGAGCAGTACTTC. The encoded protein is CASSTGRSPSSYEQYF.

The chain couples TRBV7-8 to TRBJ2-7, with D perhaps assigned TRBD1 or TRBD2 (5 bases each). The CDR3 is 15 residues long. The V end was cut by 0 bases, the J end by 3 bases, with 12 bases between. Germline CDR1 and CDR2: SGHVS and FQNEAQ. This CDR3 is CASSLAYGTFYEQYF. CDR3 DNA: TGTGCCAGCAGCTTAGCCTACGGGACGTTCTACGAGCAGTACTTC.

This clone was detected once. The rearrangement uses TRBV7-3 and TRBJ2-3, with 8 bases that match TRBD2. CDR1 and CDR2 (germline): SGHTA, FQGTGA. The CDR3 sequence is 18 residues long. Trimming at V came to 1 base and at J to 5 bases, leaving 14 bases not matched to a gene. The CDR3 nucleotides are TGTGCCAGCAGCTTAAATGGGCCTAGCGGGTCTTGGGGAGATACGCAGTATTTT. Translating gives CASSLNGPSGSWGDTQYF.